This T cell receptor beta chain stems from a study of human T cells and chemical hapten exposure. The CDR3 loop spans 17 amino acids. J gave up 4 bases and V 4 bases, and 15 bases lay outside the gene matches. CDR1 MNHEY and CDR2 SVGAGI come from the germline V gene. Sample time point: patch test 1, 2 weeks after DPC sensitization. Treatment reported: therapeutic diphenylcyclopropenone sensitization with weekly scalp DPC. This clonotype turned up a few times. Within the library, unique molecular identifiers were attached to each individual cDNA molecule. TCRdb re-derived calls from the RACE reads in MiXCR, one entry per CDR3 protein. The repertoire holds 120,000 or so distinct CDR3 sequences, with about an eighth as singletons.

The TCR was taken from a young man with alopecia areata. Some clones in this sample may be carry-over from other donors' samples. V gene TRBV6-5 combines with J gene TRBJ1-1; 7 bases map to TRBD1. Sequencing was performed on whole blood, taken in connection with sensitization to the hapten diphenylcyclopropenone (DPC). For the CDR3, the DNA is TGTGCCAGCAGTTCCCCAAGCAGGGGGGAATGGAGCACTGAAGCTTTCTTT. It is translated as CASSSPSRGEWSTEAFF.